Each of the 31 T cell receptor beta chains below was sequenced from the same sample in a study of T-cell reconstitution after alpha-beta-depleted transplantation in children. Unique molecular identifiers were incorporated when the TCRbeta library was constructed. A single record per CDR3 protein comes from TCRdb applying MiXCR to the PCR reads. The sample lists about 420,000 distinct CDR3 sequences; approximately 10% were seen once. The material sequenced was PBMCs from the stem cell graft donor, taken from the stem cell graft. These receptors originate from a human donor who donated a stem cell graft to a child with acute myeloid leukemia.

This rearrangement joins TRBV5-1 to TRBJ2-3, with D unresolved. V was trimmed by 2 bases and J by 0 bases, leaving 7 bases between them. Germline CDR1 reads SGHRS; CDR2 reads YFSETQ. This CDR3 spans 14 amino acids. This CDR3 is CASSFDPSTDTQYF. The CDR3 nucleotides read TGCGCCAGCAGCTTCGATCCTAGCACAGATACGCAGTATTTT.

This clonotype was found a few times. CDR3: CSGGGTGEAFF. The DNA for the CDR3 is TGCAGCGGGGGAGGGACAGGGGAAGCTTTCTTT. The chain uses TRBV29-1 and TRBJ1-1; 9 positions agree with TRBD1. From germline, CDR1 is SQVTM and CDR2 ANQGSEA. V shed 7 bases, J shed 8 bases, and the junction held 5 bases outside the gene matches. CDR3 size: 11 residues.

This clonotype was observed a handful of times. The chain links TRBV29-1 to TRBJ1-1; no reliable D call. Germline V gene lookup returns CDR1 SQVTM and CDR2 ANQGSEA. This CDR3 has 16 amino acids. V was trimmed by 0 bases and J by 1 base, leaving 15 bases between them. CDR3 loop: CSVEDDMSPGNTEAFF. The CDR3, as DNA: TGCAGCGTTGAAGATGATATGTCTCCGGGGAACACTGAAGCTTTCTTT.

This clonotype turned up a few times. The rearrangement joins TRBV5-1 to TRBJ2-1, with 8 bases aligning to TRBD1. The CDR3 has 13 amino acids. CDR1 and CDR2 (germline): SGHRS, YFSETQ. V trimming: 4 bases; J trimming: 12 bases; junction bases outside the gene matches: 9. The CDR3, as DNA: TGCGCCAGCAGCGTTAGGACAGGGTGGGTGCAGTTCTTC. Translating it yields CASSVRTGWVQFF. Full variable domain (outside the CDR3, taken from reference TRBV5-1 and TRBJ2-1): KAGVTQTPRYLIKTRGQQVTLSCSPISGHRSVSWYQQTPGQGLQFLFEYFSETQRNKGNFPGRFSGRQFSNSRSEMNVSTLELGDSALYLCASSVRTGWVQFFGPGTRLTVL.

This clonotype has ten or more counts. The rearrangement links TRBV6-5 to TRBJ1-2, with D unclear. This CDR3 has 12 residues. Germline V gene sequence: CDR1 MNHEY, CDR2 SVGAGI. V lost 5 bases, J lost 7 bases, and 11 bases lay in between. The CDR3 DNA follows: TGTGCCAGCAGTCCGTGGGGAGGTGGCTACACCTTC. Protein product: CASSPWGGGYTF.

This clonotype occurred a few times. The genes are TRBV20-1 and TRBJ1-5; a possible D gene is TRBD1 (6 bases). With 0 bases removed from V and 1 base from J, the gap between germline ends came to 10 bases. The CDR3 runs 15 residues. Per germline, CDR1 DFQATT and CDR2 SNEGSKA (reference sequence). The chain's CDR3 is CSAREEGGSNQPQHF. In DNA, the CDR3 is TGCAGTGCTAGAGAGGAGGGGGGAAGCAATCAGCCCCAGCATTTT.

The chain couples TRBV6-1 to TRBJ2-4, with D possibly being TRBD1 (5 bases). V lost 6 bases and J 8 bases, leaving 14 bases between the germline ends. The germline V gene has CDR1 MNHNS and CDR2 SASEGT. There are 13 residues in the CDR3. DNA for the CDR3: TGTGCCAGCAGAGTTGCATTAGGGGACATTCAGTACTTC. This sequence encodes CASRVALGDIQYF.

This clonotype was observed a few times. This chain joins TRBV5-6 and TRBJ2-7; 8 nucleotides match TRBD2. V shed 1 base, J shed 12 bases, and the junction held 6 bases outside the gene matches. This CDR3 comprises 12 residues. The germline V gene encodes CDR1 SGHDT and CDR2 YYEEEE. The DNA for the CDR3 is TGTGCCAGCAGCTTGTCCAGCGGGAGAACGTACTTC. Residues: CASSLSSGRTYF.

This clonotype was found many times. The chain combines TRBV29-1 with TRBJ2-3, with 11 bases matching TRBD2. CDR3 size: 16 residues. The germline gives CDR1 SQVTM, CDR2 ANQGSEA. V lost 5 bases to trimming and J lost 0 bases; unmatched junction nucleotides: 7. CDR3 in amino acids: CSVNAGTSGSTDTQYF. CDR3 nucleotides: TGCAGCGTTAACGCCGGGACTAGCGGTAGCACAGATACGCAGTATTTT.

The rearrangement links TRBV5-1 to TRBJ2-2; 7 bases match TRBD2. The CDR3 contains 14 residues. Germline V gene sequence: CDR1 SGHRS, CDR2 YFSETQ. J was trimmed by 4 bases and V by 6 bases; bases with no gene match: 6. The CDR3 spells CASNREDGTGELFF. As DNA, the CDR3 is TGCGCCAGCAACCGGGAGGATGGCACCGGGGAGCTGTTTTTT.

There are a few counts of this clonotype. The chain couples TRBV11-1 to TRBJ2-6; 8 bases are shared with TRBD2. From germline, CDR1 is SGHAT and CDR2 FQDESV (reference sequence). The CDR3 contains 19 residues. V lost 1 base, J lost 0 bases, and 8 bases stayed unmatched. The CDR3 reads CASSLDSVAGYSGANVLTF. CDR3 nucleotide sequence: TGTGCCAGCAGCTTAGATTCGGTAGCGGGATACTCTGGGGCCAACGTCCTGACTTTC.

The rearrangement uses TRBV7-8 and TRBJ2-5, with 7 bases that match TRBD1. Trimming cost V 7 bases and J 5 bases; bases outside gene matches: 16. CDR1 SGHVS and CDR2 FQNEAQ come from the germline V gene. The CDR3 is 16 amino acids. In nucleotides, the CDR3 is TGTGCCAGCAACCCAGGACAGGACGCAGCCGGGGAGACCCAGTACTTC. This encodes CASNPGQDAAGETQYF. The full variable domain, in which reference TRBV7-8 and TRBJ2-5 provide the parts outside the CDR3, is GAGVSQSPRYKVAKRGQDVALRCDPISGHVSLFWYQQALGQGPEFLTYFQNEAQLDKSGLPSDRFFAERPEGSVSTLKIQRTQQEDSAVYLCASNPGQDAAGETQYFGPGTRLLVL.

This clonotype has ten or more counts. The chain has TRBV28 and TRBJ1-4, with unresolved D. CDR1 and CDR2 from the germline V gene are MDHEN and SYDVKM. V lost 4 bases, J lost 4 bases, and 10 bases lay in between. The CDR3 is 14 residues long. The chain's CDR3 is CASSSPHINEKLFF. Here the CDR3 DNA reads TGTGCCAGCAGTTCGCCCCACATTAATGAAAAACTGTTTTTT.

As regards this clonotype: An end of the junction differs from the germline gene, which may be a read error. The chain joins TRBV27 to TRBJ1-5; possibly TRBD1 for D (6 bases). The length of the CDR3 is 13 residues. Germline CDR1 is MNHEY and CDR2 is SMNVEV (reference sequence). For the CDR3, the DNA is TGTGCCAGCAGTTTATCGGGGGCTCAGCCCCGGCATTTT. It translates to CASSLSGAQPRHF.

The CDR3 protein is CATRDRGQITEAFF. CDR3 DNA sequence: TGTGCCACTCGGGACAGGGGGCAGATCACTGAAGCTTTCTTT. The genes are TRBV10-3 and TRBJ1-1, with TRBD1 matching 12 bases. This CDR3 has 14 residues. Per the germline V gene, CDR1 is ENHRY and CDR2 is SYGVKD. V gave up 10 bases and J gave up 4 bases; unmatched junction bases: 7.

This clonotype has only a few counts. The chain couples TRBV7-8 to TRBJ1-5; no definite D call. This CDR3 spans 15 amino acids. Germline loops: CDR1 SGHVS, CDR2 FQNEAQ. V lost 8 bases and J 1 base, leaving 15 bases between the germline ends. In DNA form, the CDR3 reads TGTGCCAGCCACCCTAGCGGGAGAAGCAATCAGCCCCAGCATTTT. The encoded protein is CASHPSGRSNQPQHF.

This clonotype was counted many times. This chain joins TRBV5-1 and TRBJ1-5; 10 nucleotides agree with TRBD1. Trimming removed 0 bases from V and 5 bases from J; junction bases left unmatched: 2. Germline V lookup: CDR1 SGHRS, CDR2 YFSETQ. The CDR3 is 15 amino acids. CDR3 region: CASSLEGTGDQPQHF. In DNA form, the CDR3 reads TGCGCCAGCAGCTTGGAAGGGACAGGGGATCAGCCCCAGCATTTT. Together with reference TRBV5-1 and TRBJ1-5, the CDR3 gives the full variable domain: KAGVTQTPRYLIKTRGQQVTLSCSPISGHRSVSWYQQTPGQGLQFLFEYFSETQRNKGNFPGRFSGRQFSNSRSEMNVSTLELGDSALYLCASSLEGTGDQPQHFGDGTRLSIL.

This clonotype showed up many times. The rearrangement joins TRBV4-3 to TRBJ2-1; TRBD2 might be the D (5 bases). This CDR3 contains 14 residues. The V gene lost 4 bases and the J gene lost 8 bases, with 15 bases spanning the gap. CDR1 is LGHNA, CDR2 YSLEER, per germline. CDR3 residues: CASSPGMLSDEQFF. As DNA, the CDR3 is TGCGCCAGCAGCCCGGGGATGCTCAGCGATGAGCAGTTCTTC.

The genes are TRBV6-5 and TRBJ2-5; 11 bases align to TRBD2. This CDR3 has 16 residues. Germline CDR1 and CDR2: MNHEY and SVGAGI. V dropped 4 bases and J dropped 5; count of bases not matched to a gene: 9. The CDR3 loop is CASSSLGSGRAETQYF. Written as DNA, the CDR3 is TGTGCCAGCAGTTCCCTGGGTAGCGGGAGGGCCGAGACCCAGTACTTC.

In its sample, this clonotype was seen many times. The chain couples TRBV5-5 to TRBJ2-5; the D gene is possibly TRBD1 (5 bases). CDR3 length: 15 amino acids. V lost 4 bases, J lost 2 bases, and 15 bases lay in between. Looked up from germline, CDR1 is SGHKS and CDR2 is YYEKEE (reference sequence). CDR3 nucleotide sequence: TGTGCCAGCAGCCAGACAGATAGTCGTCAAGAGACCCAGTACTTC. This sequence encodes CASSQTDSRQETQYF.

At least ten counts were recorded for this clonotype. V is TRBV20-1 and J is TRBJ2-7, with D perhaps being TRBD1 or TRBD2 (5 bases each). The CDR3 consists of 13 residues. Germline CDR1 is DFQATT and CDR2 is SNEGSKA (reference sequence). The V gene lost 5 bases and the J gene lost 3 bases, with 14 bases spanning the gap. CDR3 DNA sequence: TGCAGTGCTGAAAGGGACGGATACTACGAGCAGTACTTC. The encoded protein is CSAERDGYYEQYF.

This clonotype occurred a few times. DNA of the CDR3: TGCAGTGCCAATACAGGGGGCATTGAAGCTTTCTTT. Residues: CSANTGGIEAFF. This chain connects TRBV20-1 to TRBJ1-1; 9 positions match TRBD1. V was clipped by 6 bases and J by 7 bases; unmatched bases: 6. The CDR3 sequence is 12 residues long. Germline V gives CDR1 DFQATT, CDR2 SNEGSKA (reference sequence).

V usage is TRBV5-6 and J usage is TRBJ2-1; D is undetermined. CDR3 length equals 12 residues. The germline CDR1 and CDR2 sequences are SGHDT and YYEEEE. V gave up 0 bases and J gave up 8 bases, with 6 bases separating them. The CDR3 spells CASSLAFDEQFF. The DNA of the CDR3 is TGTGCCAGCAGCTTGGCCTTCGATGAGCAGTTCTTC.

The rearrangement links TRBV4-2 to TRBJ1-2; TRBD1 matches 9 bases. Looked up from germline, CDR1 is LGHNA and CDR2 is YNFKEQ. This CDR3 is 18 amino acids long. The V segment lost 1 base and the J segment 4 bases; nucleotides outside the gene matches: 13. CDR3 amino acids: CASSQGTSGQGIAYGYTF. The CDR3 DNA reads as TGTGCCAGCAGCCAAGGAACCTCGGGACAGGGCATTGCCTATGGCTACACCTTC.

This clonotype was seen ten or more times. The V call is TRBV29-1, the J call TRBJ2-6, with unresolved D. CDR3 length equals 14 residues. Trimming cost V 6 bases and J 2 bases, with 11 bases left between them. CDR1 and CDR2 from the germline V gene are SQVTM and ANQGSEA. The CDR3 DNA follows: TGCAGCGTCCCCAGTGGGCCTGGGGCCAACGTCCTGACTTTC. Its protein product is CSVPSGPGANVLTF.

This clonotype was seen a handful of times. V is TRBV6-1 and J is TRBJ2-4; D tentatively fits TRBD1 or TRBD2 (5 bases each). Germline V gene sequence: CDR1 MNHNS, CDR2 SASEGT. The CDR3 loop spans 14 amino acids. Trimming cost V 6 bases and J 6 bases, with 15 bases left between them. The CDR3 DNA follows: TGTGCCAGCAGGGGGGAAGGGCATGGAAACATTCAGTACTTC. The encoded protein is CASRGEGHGNIQYF.

This clonotype was detected only a few times. V usage is TRBV6-1 and J usage is TRBJ2-1, with TRBD2 identical over 13 bases. The CDR3 runs to 14 residues. The junction had 5 bases not matched to a gene; V was cut back by 6 bases and J by 9 bases. The V gene's germline CDR1 is MNHNS and CDR2 SASEGT. Written as DNA, the CDR3 is TGTGCCAGCAGACTAGCGGGGGGGCCTGGTGAGCAGTTCTTC. It specifies CASRLAGGPGEQFF.

This clonotype was counted between two and nine times. This rearrangement joins TRBV7-9 to TRBJ2-1; D might be TRBD2 (5 bases). CDR3 length: 11 amino acids. The V gene lost 4 bases and the J gene lost 10 bases, with 8 bases spanning the gap. Per the germline V gene, CDR1 is SEHNR and CDR2 is FQNEAQ (reference sequence). CDR3 amino acids: CASSYEREQFF. The CDR3, as DNA: TGTGCCAGCAGCTATGAGCGGGAGCAGTTCTTC.

The rearrangement uses TRBV5-1 and TRBJ2-5; D is undetermined. Germline loops: CDR1 SGHRS, CDR2 YFSETQ. Between the trimmed V and J ends, which lost 0 bases and 2 bases, there was a span of 8 bases. CDR3 length: 14 amino acids. Here the CDR3 DNA reads TGCGCCAGCAGCTTGGGACATGCTCAAGAGACCCAGTACTTC. Amino acid sequence: CASSLGHAQETQYF.

This clonotype was recorded many times. The CDR3 DNA is TGTGCCAGCAGCCACGGTATAGCCAAAAACATTCAGTACTTC. Translation: CASSHGIAKNIQYF. V and J are TRBV4-2 and TRBJ2-4, with D hard to call. The CDR3 is 14 amino acids. CDR1 is LGHNA and CDR2 is YNFKEQ in the germline V gene. V shed 3 bases and J shed 0 bases, with 6 bases lying between them.

This clonotype was recorded a few times. CDR3 nucleotides: TGTGCCTGGAGGCGAGACCTCCACACAGATACGCAGTATTTT. This translates into CAWRRDLHTDTQYF. The rearrangement joins TRBV30 to TRBJ2-3; D is undetermined. The CDR3 is 14 amino acids. Trimming pared 3 bases from V and 2 bases from J, leaving 12 bases between. Germline values: CDR1 GTSNPN, CDR2 SVGIG (reference sequence).